These 10 T cell receptor beta chains were all obtained from the same sample, sequenced in a study of identical twins. TCRdb redid the calling of the 5' RACE reads with MiXCR, one entry per CDR3 protein. Of about 340,000 distinct CDR3 sequences listed, approximately 8.8% are singletons. The sample was naive T cells sorted from blood. The receptors originated from a woman between 45 and 65 years old in good health.

This clonotype was seen at least ten times. The chain links TRBV5-1 to TRBJ2-3; D not resolved. In germline, CDR1 is SGHRS, CDR2 YFSETQ. Trimming stripped 0 bases from V and 5 bases from J, with 4 bases between. The CDR3 totals 12 residues. This CDR3 is CASSLAKDTQYF. CDR3 nucleotides: TGCGCCAGCAGCTTGGCCAAAGATACGCAGTATTTT.

The gene calls are TRBV12-3 or TRBV12-4 and TRBJ1-1, with 8 bases matching TRBD1. The V and J ends lost 6 bases and 1 base, in that order; junction bases with no gene match: 7. The CDR3 totals 15 residues. The CDR3 spells CASRGDRGGNTEAFF. CDR3 in DNA: TGTGCCAGCAGAGGTGACAGGGGAGGGAACACTGAAGCTTTCTTT.

The chain has TRBV29-1 and TRBJ2-7; 13 bases match TRBD2. The CDR3 spans 14 residues. Trimming removed 4 bases from V and 6 bases from J; junction bases left unmatched: 6. CDR1 SQVTM and CDR2 ANQGSEA come from the germline V gene. The CDR3 coding sequence is TGCAGCGTTGGCGGGACTAGCGGGATTCGCGAGCAGTACTTC. Amino acids: CSVGGTSGIREQYF.

The V and J genes are TRBV10-3 and TRBJ2-1; D is undetermined. The CDR3 runs to 13 residues. V was clipped by 6 bases and J by 4 bases, with 10 bases between them. The V gene's germline CDR1 is ENHRY and CDR2 SYGVKD. CDR3 protein: CAISATEYNEQFF. Here the CDR3 DNA reads TGTGCCATCAGCGCGACGGAGTACAATGAGCAGTTCTTC.

The rearrangement uses TRBV2 and TRBJ2-1, with D perhaps TRBD2 (7 bases). The CDR3 is made up of 13 amino acids. Germline V gene sequence: CDR1 SNHLY, CDR2 FYNNEI. With 1 base removed from V and 9 bases from J, the gap between germline ends came to 10 bases. CDR3 in DNA: TGTGCCAGCAGTGAAGACAGGGAGGGTGAGCAGTTCTTC. This encodes CASSEDREGEQFF. The entire variable domain, with the rest obtained from reference TRBV2 and TRBJ2-1, is as follows: EPEVTQTPSHQVTQMGQEVILRCVPISNHLYFYWYRQILGQKVEFLVSFYNNEISEKSEIFDDQFSVERPDGSNFTLKIRSTKLEDSAMYFCASSEDREGEQFFGPGTRLTVL.

V gene TRBV12-3 or TRBV12-4 combines with J gene TRBJ2-5; 11 positions agree with TRBD2. The CDR3 totals 18 residues. Germline trimming cut 3 bases from V and 3 bases from J; bases unmatched to any gene: 12. In DNA form, the CDR3 reads TGTGCCAGCAGTTTGGGGCAGGCCCTGACTAGCGGGGAAGAGACCCAGTACTTC. The encoded protein is CASSLGQALTSGEETQYF.

The J gene is TRBJ2-3, the V gene TRBV20-1; D unclear. The CDR3 is made up of 14 amino acids. The V end lost 1 base, the J end lost 2 bases, and 10 bases lay between the germline ends. CDR1 is DFQATT, CDR2 SNEGSKA, per germline (reference sequence). The CDR3 is CSARVPSNTDTQYF. CDR3 in DNA: TGCAGTGCTAGAGTCCCAAGTAACACAGATACGCAGTATTTT.

This clonotype has a handful of counts. The rearrangement uses TRBV7-8 and TRBJ2-7; D is possibly TRBD2 (5 bases). Germline V lookup: CDR1 SGHVS, CDR2 FQNEAQ. The CDR3 spans 14 residues. V was clipped by 7 bases and J by 0 bases, with 13 bases between them. Here the CDR3 reads CASTPSLASYEQYF. CDR3 in DNA: TGTGCCAGCACTCCGTCCCTAGCCTCCTACGAGCAGTACTTC. Full variable domain (outside the CDR3, taken from reference TRBV7-8 and TRBJ2-7): GAGVSQSPRYKVAKRGQDVALRCDPISGHVSLFWYQQALGQGPEFLTYFQNEAQLDKSGLPSDRFFAERPEGSVSTLKIQRTQQEDSAVYLCASTPSLASYEQYFGPGTRLTVT.

The table lists this clonotype with a few counts. The chain carries TRBV6-5 and TRBJ2-3; D may be TRBD1 (5 bases). Germline V CDR1 and CDR2: MNHEY, SVGAGI. Trimming removed 0 bases from V and 7 bases from J, with 17 bases in between. The CDR3 consists of 16 residues. The CDR3 spells CASSYSRWGLKNTQYF. DNA of the CDR3: TGTGCCAGCAGTTACTCGAGGTGGGGCTTGAAAAATACGCAGTATTTT.

The gene calls are TRBV3-1 and TRBJ2-5, with TRBD2 matching over 9 bases. The J segment lost 4 bases and the V segment lost 3 bases, leaving 6 bases of the junction unmatched. The CDR3 contains 15 residues. CDR1 LGHDT and CDR2 YNNKEL come from the germline V gene (reference sequence). The CDR3 sequence: CASSHASGTAETQYF. For the CDR3, the DNA is TGTGCCAGCAGCCATGCTAGCGGGACGGCAGAGACCCAGTACTTC.